This TCR beta chain was captured by sequencing in a study of T cells in Graves' hyperthyroidism and ophthalmopathy. Study summary: Peripheral blood was taken when the disease was first diagnosed, before any treatment began.

The CDR3 is made up of 14 amino acids. Germline assignment: CDR1 SNHLY and CDR2 FYNNEI. Trimming at V came to 2 bases and at J to 6 bases, leaving 6 bases not matched to a gene. Amplification of TCR beta CDR3 regions used RNA as the template. HTBI primers were employed in a first-round RT-PCR of the TCR CDR3. TCRdb redid the calling of the multiplex PCR reads with MiXCR, one entry per CDR3 protein. This repertoire shows about 300,000 distinct CDR3 sequences, roughly 19% found once; its top ten account for approximately 35%. This clonotype has ten or more counts. This sequence was found in a man aged 45-60 years with Graves' ophthalmopathy. The chain employs TRBV2 and TRBJ2-5, with 7 bases aligning to TRBD1. The sample consisted of blood. The DNA for the CDR3 is TGTGCCAGCAGTGAACAAACAGGGGTACAGACCCAGTACTTC. This encodes CASSEQTGVQTQYF. Together with reference TRBV2 and TRBJ2-5, the CDR3 gives the full variable domain: EPEVTQTPSHQVTQMGQEVILRCVPISNHLYFYWYRQILGQKVEFLVSFYNNEISEKSEIFDDQFSVERPDGSNFTLKIRSTKLEDSAMYFCASSEQTGVQTQYFGPGTRLLVL.